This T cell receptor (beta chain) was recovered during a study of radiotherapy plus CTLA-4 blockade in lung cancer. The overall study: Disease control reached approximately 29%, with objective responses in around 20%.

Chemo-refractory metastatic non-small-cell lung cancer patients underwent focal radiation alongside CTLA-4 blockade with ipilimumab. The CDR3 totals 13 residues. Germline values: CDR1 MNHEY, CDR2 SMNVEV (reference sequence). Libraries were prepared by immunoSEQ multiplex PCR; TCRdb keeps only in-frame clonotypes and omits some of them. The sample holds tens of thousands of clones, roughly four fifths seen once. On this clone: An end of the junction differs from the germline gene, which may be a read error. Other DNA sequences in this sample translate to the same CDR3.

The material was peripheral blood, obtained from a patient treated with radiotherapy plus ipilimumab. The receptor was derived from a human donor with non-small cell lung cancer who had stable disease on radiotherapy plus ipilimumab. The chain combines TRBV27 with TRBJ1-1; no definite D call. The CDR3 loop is CASSMWQYTEAFF. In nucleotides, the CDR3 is TGTGCCAGCAGTATGTGGCAGTACACTGAAGCCTTCTTT.